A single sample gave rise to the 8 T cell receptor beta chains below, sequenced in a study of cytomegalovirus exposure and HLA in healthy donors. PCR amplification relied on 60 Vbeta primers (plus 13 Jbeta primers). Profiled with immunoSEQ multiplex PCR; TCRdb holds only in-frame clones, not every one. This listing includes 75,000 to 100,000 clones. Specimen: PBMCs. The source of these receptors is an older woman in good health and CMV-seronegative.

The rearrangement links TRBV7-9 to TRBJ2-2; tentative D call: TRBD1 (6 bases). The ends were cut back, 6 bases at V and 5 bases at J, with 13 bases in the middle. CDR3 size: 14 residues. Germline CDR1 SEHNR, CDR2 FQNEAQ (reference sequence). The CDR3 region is CASSTGMGTGELFF. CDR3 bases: TGTGCCAGCAGTACAGGGATGGGGACCGGGGAGCTGTTTTTT.

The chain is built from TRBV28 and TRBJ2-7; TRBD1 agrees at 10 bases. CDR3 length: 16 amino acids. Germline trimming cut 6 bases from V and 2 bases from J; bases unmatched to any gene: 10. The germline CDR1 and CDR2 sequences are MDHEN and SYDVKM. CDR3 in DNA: TGTGCCAGCAGCTCGTCGGACAGGGGGTGGACCTACGAGCAGTACTTC. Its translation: CASSSSDRGWTYEQYF.

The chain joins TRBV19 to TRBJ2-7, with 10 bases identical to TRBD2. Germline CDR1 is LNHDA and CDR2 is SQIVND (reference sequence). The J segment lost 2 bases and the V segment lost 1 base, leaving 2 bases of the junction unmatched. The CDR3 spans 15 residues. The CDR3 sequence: CASSIGTSGAYEQYF. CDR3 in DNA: TGTGCCAGTAGTATAGGGACTAGCGGAGCCTACGAGCAGTACTTC.

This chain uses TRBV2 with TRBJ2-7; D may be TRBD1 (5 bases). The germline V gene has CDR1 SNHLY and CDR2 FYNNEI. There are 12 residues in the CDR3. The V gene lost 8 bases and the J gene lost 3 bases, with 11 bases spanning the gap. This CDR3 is CASGARHYEQYF. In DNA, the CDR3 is TGTGCCAGCGGGGCCCGTCACTACGAGCAGTACTTC. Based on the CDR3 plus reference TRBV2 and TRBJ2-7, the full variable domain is EPEVTQTPSHQVTQMGQEVILRCVPISNHLYFYWYRQILGQKVEFLVSFYNNEISEKSEIFDDQFSVERPDGSNFTLKIRSTKLEDSAMYFCASGARHYEQYFGPGTRLTVT.

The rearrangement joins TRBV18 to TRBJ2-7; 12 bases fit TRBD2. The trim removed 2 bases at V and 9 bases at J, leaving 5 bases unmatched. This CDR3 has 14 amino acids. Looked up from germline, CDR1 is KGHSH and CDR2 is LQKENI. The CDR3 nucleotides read TGTGCCAGCTCACCAGGGACTAGCGGGCGGACGCAGTACTTC. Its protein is CASSPGTSGRTQYF.

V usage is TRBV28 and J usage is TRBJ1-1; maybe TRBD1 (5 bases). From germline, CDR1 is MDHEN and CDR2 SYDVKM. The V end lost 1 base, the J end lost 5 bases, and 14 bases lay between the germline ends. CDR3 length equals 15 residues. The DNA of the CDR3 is TGTGCCAGCAGTTTATCAGGGCGCAGGGCGACTGAAGCTTTCTTT. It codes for CASSLSGRRATEAFF.

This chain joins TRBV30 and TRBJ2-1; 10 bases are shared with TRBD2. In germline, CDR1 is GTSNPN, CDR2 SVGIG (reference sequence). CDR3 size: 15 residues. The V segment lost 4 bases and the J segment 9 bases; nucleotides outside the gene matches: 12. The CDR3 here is CAWTKTSGRGGEQFF. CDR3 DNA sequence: TGTGCCTGGACAAAAACGAGCGGGAGGGGTGGTGAGCAGTTCTTC.

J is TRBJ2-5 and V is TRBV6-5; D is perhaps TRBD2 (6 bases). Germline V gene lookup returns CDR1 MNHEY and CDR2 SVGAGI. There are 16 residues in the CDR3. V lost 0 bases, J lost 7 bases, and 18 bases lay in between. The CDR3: CASSYSRDPGGRTQYF. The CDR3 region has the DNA TGTGCCAGCAGTTACTCGCGGGACCCCGGGGGAAGGACCCAGTACTTC.